The 10 T cell receptor beta chains below all came from one sample that was sequenced in a study of blood T cell repertoires in COVID-19. The table came from immunoSEQ multiplex PCR; TCRdb's copy has only in-frame clones and leaves some out. This repertoire shows roughly 250,000 clones, 80% to 95% found once; its top ten account for under 2.5%. Sequenced material: PBMCs or T cells enriched from blood (not recorded which). The receptors derive from a young woman who had recovered from COVID-19.

This chain connects TRBV4-2 to TRBJ1-6; the D gene is possibly TRBD1 (5 bases). The CDR3 extends over 16 amino acids. The V end was cut by 0 bases, the J end by 10 bases, with 16 bases between. CDR1 is LGHNA and CDR2 is YNFKEQ in the germline V gene. CDR3 nucleotides: TGTGCCAGCAGCCAAGATCCGGGCAGGGCAGGCTCACCCCTCCACTTT. It encodes CASSQDPGRAGSPLHF.

This chain connects TRBV7-9 to TRBJ2-5; 10 bases agree with TRBD1. With V trimmed by 1 base and J by 2 bases, 4 bases remained unmatched. This CDR3 comprises 16 residues. CDR1 SEHNR and CDR2 FQNEAQ come from the germline V gene (reference sequence). Written as DNA, the CDR3 is TGTGCCAGCAGCTTAGGCGACAGGGGGCTTCAAGAGACCCAGTACTTC. Protein: CASSLGDRGLQETQYF.

This clone was picked up a small number of times. The V and J genes are TRBV7-8 and TRBJ2-1, with D possibly matching TRBD2 (6 bases). Germline CDR1 and CDR2: SGHVS and FQNEAQ. V was pared by 5 bases and J by 13 bases, with 15 bases between. The CDR3 spans 12 residues. The CDR3 nucleotides read TGTGCCAGCAGCCTGCTTTTGGGAGGTCAGTTCTTC. Its translation: CASSLLLGGQFF.

The chain is built from TRBV7-9 and TRBJ2-5; 11 nucleotides agree with TRBD2. The CDR3 totals 19 residues. Germline-derived CDR1 and CDR2 are SEHNR and FQNEAQ (reference sequence). V lost 0 bases and J lost 0; bases outside the gene matches: 9. Here the CDR3 reads CASSLARASGRQYQETQYF. CDR3 nucleotide sequence: TGTGCCAGCAGCTTAGCGCGGGCTAGCGGGAGGCAGTACCAAGAGACCCAGTACTTC.

The chain employs TRBV3-1 (or the pseudogene TRBV3-2) and TRBJ2-7; 8 bases align to TRBD2. The CDR3 covers 14 residues. In germline, CDR1 is LGHDT, CDR2 YNNKEL (reference sequence). Unmatched junction bases numbered 9, after V lost 8 bases and J lost 3 bases. DNA of the CDR3: TGTGCCAGCTTTAGCGGGGACCGTATCTACGAGCAGTACTTC. Translating gives CASFSGDRIYEQYF.

CDR3 nucleotides: TGTGCCAGCAGCGTCTCAGGGACTAATGAAAAACTGTTTTTT. The encoded protein is CASSVSGTNEKLFF. The chain recombines TRBV9 with TRBJ1-4; a possible D gene is TRBD1 (5 bases). Germline V CDR1 and CDR2: SGDLS, YYNGEE. With 2 bases removed from V and 2 bases from J, the gap between germline ends came to 7 bases. This CDR3 contains 14 residues. Full variable domain (remainder filled in from reference TRBV9 and TRBJ1-4): DSGVTQTPKHLITATGQRVTLRCSPRSGDLSVYWYQQSLDQGLQFLIQYYNGEERAKGNILERFSAQQFPDLHSELNLSSLELGDSALYFCASSVSGTNEKLFFGSGTQLSVL.

The chain uses TRBV6-5 and TRBJ1-2, with a weak D call TRBD1 (5 bases). The V end lost 2 bases, the J end lost 7 bases, and 11 bases lay between the germline ends. Germline CDR1 reads MNHEY; CDR2 reads SVGAGI. The CDR3 spans 13 residues. CDR3 nucleotides: TGTGCCAGCAGTTACCGGGGGAATGCTGGCTACACCTTC. It translates to CASSYRGNAGYTF.

V gene TRBV23-1 combines with J gene TRBJ2-4; D is possibly TRBD1 (6 bases). TRBV23-1 is treated as an ORF (open reading frame) with a function not yet certain. The CDR3 contains 14 residues. Trimming cost V 6 bases and J 0 bases, with 9 bases left between them. The chain's CDR3 is CASRHRVAKNIQYF. CDR3 nucleotide sequence: TGCGCCAGCAGGCACAGGGTAGCCAAAAACATTCAGTACTTC.

The V and J genes are TRBV19 and TRBJ2-2, with 11 bases aligning to TRBD2. The CDR3 is 14 amino acids. The germline V gene encodes CDR1 LNHDA and CDR2 SQIVND (reference sequence). Trimming cost V 8 bases and J 4 bases; bases outside gene matches: 3. Written as DNA, the CDR3 is TGTGCCAGTCGACTAGCGGGGACCACCGGGGAGCTGTTTTTT. The encoded protein is CASRLAGTTGELFF.

This chain joins TRBV28 and TRBJ1-5; D perhaps matches TRBD1 (5 bases). V shed 7 bases and J shed 9 bases, with 13 bases lying between them. Germline values: CDR1 MDHEN, CDR2 SYDVKM. This CDR3 spans 12 amino acids. CDR3 residues: CASKGRSWPQHF. The CDR3 nucleotides read TGTGCCAGCAAGGGGCGATCTTGGCCCCAGCATTTT.